This T cell receptor (beta chain) was recovered during a study of blood T cell repertoires in COVID-19. Germline CDR1 SGHNT, CDR2 YENEEA. The CDR3 contains 17 residues. Unmatched junction bases numbered 10, after V lost 5 bases and J lost 3 bases. The assay was immunoSEQ multiplex PCR, and TCRdb's table has in-frame clones only and misses some. The sample lists about 120,000 clones; roughly 90% were seen once. V and J are TRBV11-3 and TRBJ2-2; 9 bases are shared with TRBD1. Sequences were obtained from peripheral blood. This sequence was found in a man aged 35 to 55 with acute or convalescent COVID-19. Here the CDR3 DNA reads TGTGCCAGCAGCCAGGGGGACAGGGCGGGGGACACCGGGGAGCTGTTTTTT. Protein: CASSQGDRAGDTGELFF.